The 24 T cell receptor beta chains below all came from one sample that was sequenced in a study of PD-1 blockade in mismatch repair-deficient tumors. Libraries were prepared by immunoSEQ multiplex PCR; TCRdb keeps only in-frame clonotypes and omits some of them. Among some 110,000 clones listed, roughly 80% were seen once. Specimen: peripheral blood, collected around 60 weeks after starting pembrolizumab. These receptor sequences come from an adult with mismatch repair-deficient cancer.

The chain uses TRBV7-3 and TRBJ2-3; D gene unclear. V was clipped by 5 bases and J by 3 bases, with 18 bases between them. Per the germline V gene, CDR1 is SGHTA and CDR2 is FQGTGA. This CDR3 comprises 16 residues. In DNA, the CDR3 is TGTGCCAGCAGCCCCCAAGGAAGGACGACAACAGATACGCAGTATTTT. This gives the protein CASSPQGRTTTDTQYF.

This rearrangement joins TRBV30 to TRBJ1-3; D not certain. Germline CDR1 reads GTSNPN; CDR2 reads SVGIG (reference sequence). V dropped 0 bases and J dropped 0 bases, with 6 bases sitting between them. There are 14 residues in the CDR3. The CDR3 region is CAWSVHTSGNTIYF. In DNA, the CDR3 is TGTGCCTGGAGTGTACACACCTCTGGAAACACCATATATTTT. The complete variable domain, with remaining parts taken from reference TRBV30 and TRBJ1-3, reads SQTIHQWPATLVQPVGSPLSLECTVEGTSNPNLYWYRQAAGRGLQLLFYSVGIGQISSEVPQNLSASRPQDRQFILSSKKLLLSDSGFYLCAWSVHTSGNTIYFGEGSWLTVV.

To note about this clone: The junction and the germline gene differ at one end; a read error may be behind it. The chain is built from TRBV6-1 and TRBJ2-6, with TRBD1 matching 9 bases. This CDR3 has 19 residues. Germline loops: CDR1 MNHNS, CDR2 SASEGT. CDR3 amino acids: CASTERGTGIPAGANVLTF. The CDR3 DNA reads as TGTGCCAGCACTGAACGAGGGACAGGGATACCCGCTGGGGCCAACGTCCTGACTTTC.

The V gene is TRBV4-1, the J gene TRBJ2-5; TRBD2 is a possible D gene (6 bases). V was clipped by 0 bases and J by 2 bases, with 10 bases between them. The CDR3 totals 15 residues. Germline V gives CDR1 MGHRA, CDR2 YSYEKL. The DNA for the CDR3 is TGCGCCAGCAGCCAAGACATAGCGGAGCAAGAGACCCAGTACTTC. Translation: CASSQDIAEQETQYF.

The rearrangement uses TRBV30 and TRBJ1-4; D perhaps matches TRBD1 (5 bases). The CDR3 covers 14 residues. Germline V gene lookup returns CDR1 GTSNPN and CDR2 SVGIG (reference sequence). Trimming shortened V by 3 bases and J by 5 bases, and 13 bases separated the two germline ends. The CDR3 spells CAWRHTGVNEKLFF. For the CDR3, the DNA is TGTGCCTGGAGACACACGGGGGTGAATGAAAAACTGTTTTTT.

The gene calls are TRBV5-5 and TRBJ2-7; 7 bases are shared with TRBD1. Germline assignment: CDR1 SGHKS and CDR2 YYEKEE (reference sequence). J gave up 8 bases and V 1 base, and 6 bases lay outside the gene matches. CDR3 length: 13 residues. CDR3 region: CASSLTDRLKQYF. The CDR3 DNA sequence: TGTGCCAGCAGCTTGACGGACAGGTTAAAGCAGTACTTC.

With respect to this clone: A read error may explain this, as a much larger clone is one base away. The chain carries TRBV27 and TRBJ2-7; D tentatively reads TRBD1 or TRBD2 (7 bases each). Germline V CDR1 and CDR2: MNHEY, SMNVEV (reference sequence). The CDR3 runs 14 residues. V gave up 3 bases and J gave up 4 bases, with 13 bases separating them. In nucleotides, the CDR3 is TGTGCCAGCAGTTTGGCAGGGGGACTATACGAGCAGTACTTC. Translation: CASSLAGGLYEQYF.

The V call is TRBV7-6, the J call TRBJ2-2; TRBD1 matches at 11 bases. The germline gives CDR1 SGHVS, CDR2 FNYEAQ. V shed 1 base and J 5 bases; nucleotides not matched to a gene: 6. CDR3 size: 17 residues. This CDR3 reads CASSLDSGTGGTGELFF. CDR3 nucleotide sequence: TGTGCCAGCAGCTTAGACTCGGGGACAGGGGGTACCGGGGAGCTGTTTTTT. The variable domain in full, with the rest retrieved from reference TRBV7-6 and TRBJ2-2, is GAGVSQSPRYKVTKRGQDVALRCDPISGHVSLYWYRQALGQGPEFLTYFNYEAQQDKSGLPNDRFSAERPEGSISTLTIQRTEQRDSAMYRCASSLDSGTGGTGELFFGEGSRLTVL.

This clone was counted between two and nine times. The chain's CDR3 is CASSFRDPKYEQYF. The CDR3 region has the DNA TGCGCCAGCAGCTTCCGGGACCCTAAGTACGAGCAGTACTTC. V usage is TRBV5-1 and J usage is TRBJ2-7, with D perhaps being TRBD1 or TRBD2 (5 bases each). V was clipped by 2 bases and J by 4 bases, with 13 bases between them. This CDR3 comprises 14 residues. Germline V CDR1 and CDR2: SGHRS, YFSETQ.

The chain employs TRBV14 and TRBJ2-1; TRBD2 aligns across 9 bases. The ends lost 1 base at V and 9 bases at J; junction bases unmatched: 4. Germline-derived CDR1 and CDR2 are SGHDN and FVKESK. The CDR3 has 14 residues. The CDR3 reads CASSQGGRAGEQFF. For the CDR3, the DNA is TGTGCCAGCAGCCAAGGCGGGAGGGCGGGTGAGCAGTTCTTC.

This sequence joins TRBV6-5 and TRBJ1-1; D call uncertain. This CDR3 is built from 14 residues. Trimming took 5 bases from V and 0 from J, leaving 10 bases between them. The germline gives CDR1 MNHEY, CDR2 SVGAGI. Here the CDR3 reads CASSPRLMNTEAFF. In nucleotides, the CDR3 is TGTGCCAGCAGTCCCAGGCTGATGAACACTGAAGCTTTCTTT.

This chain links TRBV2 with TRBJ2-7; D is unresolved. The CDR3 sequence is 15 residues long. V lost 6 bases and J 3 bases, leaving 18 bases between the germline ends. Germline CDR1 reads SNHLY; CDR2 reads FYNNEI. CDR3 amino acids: CASRETRAFGYEQYF. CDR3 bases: TGTGCCAGCAGGGAGACCCGGGCATTCGGCTACGAGCAGTACTTC.

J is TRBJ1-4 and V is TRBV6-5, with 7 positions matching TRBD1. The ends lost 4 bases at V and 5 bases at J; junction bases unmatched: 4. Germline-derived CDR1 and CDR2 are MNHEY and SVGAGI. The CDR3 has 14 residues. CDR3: CASSSGTVNEKLFF. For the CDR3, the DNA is TGTGCCAGCAGTTCCGGGACAGTGAATGAAAAACTGTTTTTT.

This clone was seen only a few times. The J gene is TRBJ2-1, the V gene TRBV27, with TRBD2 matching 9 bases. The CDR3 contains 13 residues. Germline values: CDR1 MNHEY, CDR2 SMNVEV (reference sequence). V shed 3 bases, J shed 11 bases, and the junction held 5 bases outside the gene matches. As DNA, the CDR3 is TGTGCCAGCAGTTTTTCGACTAGCGGCAAGCAGTTCTTC. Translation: CASSFSTSGKQFF.

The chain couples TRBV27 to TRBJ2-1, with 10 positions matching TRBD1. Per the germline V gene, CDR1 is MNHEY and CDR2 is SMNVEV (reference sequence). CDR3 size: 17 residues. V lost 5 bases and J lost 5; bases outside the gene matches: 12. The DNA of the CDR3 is TGTGCCAGCAGTCCCATCCTGACAGGGGGCGTCCACAATGAGCAGTTCTTC. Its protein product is CASSPILTGGVHNEQFF.

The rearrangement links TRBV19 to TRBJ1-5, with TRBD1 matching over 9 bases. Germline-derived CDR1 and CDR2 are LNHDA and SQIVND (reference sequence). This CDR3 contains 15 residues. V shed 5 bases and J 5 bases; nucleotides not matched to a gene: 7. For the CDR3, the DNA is TGTGCCAGTAGTCGCGGACAGGGGAGTGATCAGCCCCAGCATTTT. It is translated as CASSRGQGSDQPQHF.

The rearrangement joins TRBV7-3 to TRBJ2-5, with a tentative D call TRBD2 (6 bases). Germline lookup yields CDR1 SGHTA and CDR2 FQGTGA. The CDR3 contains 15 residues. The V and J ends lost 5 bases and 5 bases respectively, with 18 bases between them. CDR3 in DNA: TGTGCCAGCAGCGTCGGTAGCGGTTGGGGGGAGACCCAGTACTTC. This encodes CASSVGSGWGETQYF.

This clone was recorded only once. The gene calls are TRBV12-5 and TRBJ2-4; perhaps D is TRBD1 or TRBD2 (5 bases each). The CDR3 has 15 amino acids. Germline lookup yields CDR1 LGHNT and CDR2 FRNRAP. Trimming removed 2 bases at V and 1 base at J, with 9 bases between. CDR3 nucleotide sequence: TGTGCTAGTGGTTTGCTCAGGGAGGCCAAAAACATTCAGTACTTC. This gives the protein CASGLLREAKNIQYF.

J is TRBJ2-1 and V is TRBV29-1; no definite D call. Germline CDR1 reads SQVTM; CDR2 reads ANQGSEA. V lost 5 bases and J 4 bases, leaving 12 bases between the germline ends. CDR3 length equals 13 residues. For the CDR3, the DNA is TGCAGCGTTTTATTGACGGAGTACAATGAGCAGTTCTTC. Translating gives CSVLLTEYNEQFF.

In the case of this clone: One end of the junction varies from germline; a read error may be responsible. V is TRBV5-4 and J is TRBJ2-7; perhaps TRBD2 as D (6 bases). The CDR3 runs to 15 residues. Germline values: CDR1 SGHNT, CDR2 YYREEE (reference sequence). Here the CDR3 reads CASSQELSGVYEQYF. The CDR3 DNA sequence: TGCGCCAGCAGCCAAGAGTTATCGGGAGTGTACGAGCAGTACTTC.

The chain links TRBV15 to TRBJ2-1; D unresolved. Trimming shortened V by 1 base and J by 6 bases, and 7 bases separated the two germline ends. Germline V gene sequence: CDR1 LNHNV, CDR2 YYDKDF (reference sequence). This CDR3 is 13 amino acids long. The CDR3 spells CATSRVVRNEQFF. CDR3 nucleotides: TGTGCCACCAGCAGAGTAGTACGCAATGAGCAGTTCTTC.

CDR3 in DNA: TGTGCCAGCAACCTCGTCTTAGGTGACACTGAAGCTTTCTTT. This translates into CASNLVLGDTEAFF. V and J are TRBV5-5 and TRBJ1-1; unclear D gene. Trimming stripped 6 bases from V and 3 bases from J, with 15 bases between. Germline V gives CDR1 SGHKS, CDR2 YYEKEE (reference sequence). There are 14 residues in the CDR3.

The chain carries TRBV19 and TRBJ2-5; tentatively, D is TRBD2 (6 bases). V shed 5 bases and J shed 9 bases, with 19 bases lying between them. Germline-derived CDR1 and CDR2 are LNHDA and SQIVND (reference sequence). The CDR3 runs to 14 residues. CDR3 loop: CASSPGLSGDPQYF. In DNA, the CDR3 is TGTGCCAGTAGTCCCGGACTCTCGGGAGACCCCCAGTACTTC.

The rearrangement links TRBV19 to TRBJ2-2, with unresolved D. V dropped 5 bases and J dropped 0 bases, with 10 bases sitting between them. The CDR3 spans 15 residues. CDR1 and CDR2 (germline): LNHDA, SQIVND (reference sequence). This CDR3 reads CASSSDVSNTGELFF. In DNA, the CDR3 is TGTGCCAGTAGTTCGGACGTATCGAACACCGGGGAGCTGTTTTTT.